This T cell receptor beta chain came from a study of cytomegalovirus exposure and HLA in healthy donors. CDR1 and CDR2 (germline): SGDLS, YYNGEE. Between the trimmed V and J ends, which lost 4 bases and 8 bases, there was a span of 12 bases. This CDR3 is built from 12 residues. The study sampled nominally healthy donors, though unrecorded immune exposures were likely. PCR involved 60 Vbeta and 13 Jbeta primers. Clones were read by immunoSEQ multiplex PCR, and TCRdb kept only the in-frame ones, dropping some. The sample has fewer than 200,000 clones, approximately 80% seen once; the top ten hold 0.75% to 0.9%.

This sequence originates from a woman aged 18-29 years in good health and CMV-seronegative. Sequencing was carried out using PBMCs. The chain uses TRBV9 and TRBJ1-2, with D maybe TRBD1 (5 bases). Here the CDR3 reads CASSSPGDGYTF. CDR3 nucleotides: TGTGCCAGCAGCTCACCGGGGGACGGCTACACCTTC.